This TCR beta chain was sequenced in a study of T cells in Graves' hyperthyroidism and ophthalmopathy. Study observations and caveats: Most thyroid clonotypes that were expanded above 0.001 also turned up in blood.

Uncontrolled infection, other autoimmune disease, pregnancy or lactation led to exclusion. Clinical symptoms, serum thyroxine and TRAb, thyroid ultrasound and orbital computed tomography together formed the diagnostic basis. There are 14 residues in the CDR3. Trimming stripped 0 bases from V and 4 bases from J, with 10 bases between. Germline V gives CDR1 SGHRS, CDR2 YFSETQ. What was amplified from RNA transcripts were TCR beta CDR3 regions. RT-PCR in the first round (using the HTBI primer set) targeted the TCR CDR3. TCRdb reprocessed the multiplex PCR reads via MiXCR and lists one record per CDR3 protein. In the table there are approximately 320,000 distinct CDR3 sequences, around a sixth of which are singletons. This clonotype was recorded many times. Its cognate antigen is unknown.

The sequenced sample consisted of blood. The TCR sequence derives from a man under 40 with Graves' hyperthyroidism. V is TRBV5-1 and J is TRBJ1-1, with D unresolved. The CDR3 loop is CASSLEREGTEAFF. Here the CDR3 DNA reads TGCGCCAGCAGCTTGGAGAGGGAGGGCACTGAAGCTTTCTTT.